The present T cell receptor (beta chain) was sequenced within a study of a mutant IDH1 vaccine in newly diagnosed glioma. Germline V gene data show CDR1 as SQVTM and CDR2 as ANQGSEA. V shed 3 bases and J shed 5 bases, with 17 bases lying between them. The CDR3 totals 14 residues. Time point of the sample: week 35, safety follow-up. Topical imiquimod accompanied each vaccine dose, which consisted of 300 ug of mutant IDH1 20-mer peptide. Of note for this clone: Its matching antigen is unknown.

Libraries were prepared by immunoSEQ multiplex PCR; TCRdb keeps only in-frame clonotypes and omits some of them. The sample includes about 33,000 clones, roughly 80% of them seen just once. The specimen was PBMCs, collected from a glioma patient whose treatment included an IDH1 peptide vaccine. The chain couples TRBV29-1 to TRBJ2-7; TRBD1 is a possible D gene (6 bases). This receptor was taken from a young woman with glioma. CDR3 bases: TGCAGCGTTGAGAAACAGGGTAGGGTTCACGAGCAGTACTTC. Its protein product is CSVEKQGRVHEQYF.